The 6 T cell receptor beta chains reported below all come from one sample, sequenced in a study of vaccination and CD4 T cells after COVID-19. For these TCRs, the target antigens are not known. Treatment: roughly ten-day PBMC culture with coronavirus spike peptide pools or control peptides (ViraFEST assay). The collection of CD4+ T cells from the unexposed donor took place before the COVID-19 pandemic (2011-2018). Oncomine TCR Beta short-read sequencing was applied to DNA from cultured CD4+ T cells. TCRdb redid the calling of the PCR reads with MiXCR, one entry per CDR3 protein. The repertoire has about 9,500 distinct CDR3 sequences, roughly 50% of them found once; the top ten carry around 24%. The sequenced sample was CD4+ T cells from blood, cultured in vitro. These receptor sequences come from a human donor in good health.

The CDR3 region is CAWSVRAVTSTDTQYF. CDR3 in DNA: TGTGCCTGGAGTGTTCGAGCGGTAACGAGCACAGATACGCAGTATTTT. V usage is TRBV30 and J usage is TRBJ2-3, with D perhaps matching TRBD2 (5 bases). CDR1 GTSNPN and CDR2 SVGIG come from the germline V gene (reference sequence). The V gene lost 0 bases and the J gene lost 0 bases, with 13 bases spanning the gap. This CDR3 is built from 16 residues. Full variable domain (outside the CDR3, taken from reference TRBV30 and TRBJ2-3): SQTIHQWPATLVQPVGSPLSLECTVEGTSNPNLYWYRQAAGRGLQLLFYSVGIGQISSEVPQNLSASRPQDRQFILSSKKLLLSDSGFYLCAWSVRAVTSTDTQYFGPGTRLTVL.

The rearrangement joins TRBV14 to TRBJ1-6; TRBD1 agrees at 8 bases. J was trimmed by 8 bases and V by 0 bases; bases with no gene match: 3. The CDR3 length is 15 residues. Per germline, CDR1 SGHDN and CDR2 FVKESK. CDR3 DNA sequence: TGTGCCAGCAGCCAAGATCCAGGGGGCCATTCACCCCTCCACTTT. Protein product: CASSQDPGGHSPLHF.

The chain combines TRBV19 with TRBJ1-2; TRBD1 might be the D (5 bases). This CDR3 has 14 amino acids. Trimming cost V 6 bases and J 4 bases, with 15 bases left between them. Germline-derived CDR1 and CDR2 are LNHDA and SQIVND (reference sequence). The CDR3 nucleotides are TGTGCCAGTAGCACTGCAGGGTTATCCTATGGCTACACCTTC. As protein: CASSTAGLSYGYTF.

The genes are TRBV5-4 and TRBJ1-1; D perhaps matches TRBD1 (6 bases). The ends were cut back, 0 bases at V and 5 bases at J, with 17 bases in the middle. The germline V gene encodes CDR1 SGHNT and CDR2 YYREEE (reference sequence). CDR3 length equals 16 residues. The CDR3 here is CASSLGAGTSLTEAFF. In DNA, the CDR3 is TGTGCCAGCAGCTTGGGGGCCGGGACATCCTTAACTGAAGCTTTCTTT.

The V gene is TRBV20-1, the J gene TRBJ2-5; D unclear. V was pared by 5 bases and J by 3 bases, with 13 bases between. The V gene's germline CDR1 is DFQATT and CDR2 SNEGSKA (reference sequence). There are 13 residues in the CDR3. The CDR3 loop reads CSAAFPGKETQYF. The CDR3 nucleotides are TGCAGTGCTGCCTTCCCTGGGAAAGAGACCCAGTACTTC.

The J gene is TRBJ2-5, the V gene TRBV6-1; D tentatively fits TRBD1 or TRBD2 (6 bases each). The ends were cut back, 6 bases at V and 4 bases at J, with 12 bases in the middle. The germline V gene encodes CDR1 MNHNS and CDR2 SASEGT. The CDR3 is made up of 13 amino acids. This CDR3 reads CASRNGGGETQYF. CDR3 in DNA: TGTGCCAGCAGAAACGGAGGGGGAGAGACCCAGTACTTC.